Shown below are 30 T cell receptor beta chains from a single sample sequenced in a study of cytomegalovirus exposure and HLA in healthy donors. Clones were read by immunoSEQ multiplex PCR, and TCRdb kept only the in-frame ones, dropping some. The sample holds approximately 150,000 clones, over 80% seen once. Material: PBMCs. The origin of the receptors is a man aged 30 to 45 in good health and CMV-seropositive.

The J gene is TRBJ2-1, the V gene TRBV15; D might be TRBD1 (7 bases). CDR3 size: 14 residues. Germline-derived CDR1 and CDR2 are LNHNV and YYDKDF (reference sequence). V lost 1 base, J lost 9 bases, and 13 bases lay in between. The CDR3 nucleotides read TGTGCCACCAGCAGAGTTTCCAGGGGGGCTGAGCAGTTCTTC. It encodes CATSRVSRGAEQFF.

As DNA, the CDR3 is TGTGCCAGCTCACCTTCGAGAGGACAGGCCAGTCCGGAGCAGTACTTC. Protein sequence: CASSPSRGQASPEQYF. The chain employs TRBV18 and TRBJ2-7, with 7 nucleotides matching TRBD1. The germline CDR1 and CDR2 sequences are KGHSH and LQKENI. The CDR3 contains 16 residues. The V segment lost 3 bases and the J segment 7 bases; nucleotides outside the gene matches: 15.

The rearrangement joins TRBV6-6 to TRBJ2-2; 7 bases match TRBD1. This CDR3 region has 16 residues. The germline gives CDR1 MNHNY, CDR2 SVGAGI (reference sequence). V trimming: 6 bases; J trimming: 1 base; junction bases outside the gene matches: 8. The CDR3 DNA follows: TGTGCCAGCAGGACCGGGACAGCTTGGAACACCGGGGAGCTGTTTTTT. This translates into CASRTGTAWNTGELFF.

This clone occurred a few times. The rearrangement joins TRBV6-4 to TRBJ2-7; tentatively, D is TRBD2 (6 bases). The CDR3 runs to 14 residues. Per germline, CDR1 MRHNA and CDR2 SNTAGT. Trimming cost V 5 bases and J 7 bases, with 18 bases left between them. CDR3: CASSPGGTVTEQYF. The DNA of the CDR3 is TGTGCCAGCAGTCCCGGGGGAACCGTGACGGAGCAGTACTTC.

The chain uses TRBV7-2 and TRBJ1-1; the D is unclear. This CDR3 spans 13 amino acids. V was pared by 4 bases and J by 5 bases, with 11 bases between. Germline loops: CDR1 SGHTA, CDR2 FQGNSA. DNA of the CDR3: TGTGCCAGCAGCTCTAGGTTTCGGACTGAAGCTTTCTTT. This translates into CASSSRFRTEAFF.

This clone was picked up a small number of times. The chain recombines TRBV29-1 with TRBJ1-1, with D unclear. V lost 4 bases, J lost 1 base, and 4 bases lay in between. The germline V gene has CDR1 SQVTM and CDR2 ANQGSEA. This CDR3 spans 11 amino acids. DNA for the CDR3: TGCAGCGTTGCCCAGAACACTGAAGCTTTCTTT. Encoded protein: CSVAQNTEAFF.

The chain carries TRBV11-2 and TRBJ2-3, with D possibly TRBD1 on 5 matching bases. Trimming removed 0 bases at V and 5 bases at J, with 15 bases between. This CDR3 has 16 amino acids. CDR1 is SGHAT, CDR2 FQNNGV, per germline. CDR3 in amino acids: CASSLDPGREGDTQYF. CDR3 in DNA: TGTGCCAGCAGCTTAGATCCAGGCAGGGAAGGAGATACGCAGTATTTT.

V usage is TRBV27 and J usage is TRBJ2-2, with 7 bases matching TRBD1. The length of the CDR3 is 14 residues. V shed 3 bases and J 6 bases; nucleotides not matched to a gene: 4. Germline V gene sequence: CDR1 MNHEY, CDR2 SMNVEV (reference sequence). DNA of the CDR3: TGTGCCAGCAGTTTGTATAGGGGGCCCGGGGAGCTGTTTTTT. Its protein is CASSLYRGPGELFF.

This chain joins TRBV27 and TRBJ1-2, with D unresolved. Germline CDR1 is MNHEY and CDR2 is SMNVEV (reference sequence). This CDR3 is built from 14 residues. Trimming removed 7 bases at V and 4 bases at J, with 16 bases between. The CDR3 sequence is CASTSASAFYGYTF. The CDR3 bases are TGTGCCAGCACCTCCGCCAGCGCCTTCTATGGCTACACCTTC.

The chain uses TRBV30 and TRBJ1-2; maybe TRBD1 (5 bases). The V and J ends lost 5 bases and 6 bases respectively, with 13 bases between them. The CDR3 length is 12 residues. Per the germline V gene, CDR1 is GTSNPN and CDR2 is SVGIG (reference sequence). CDR3 DNA: TGTGCCTGGTTCCCTGCGGGGCATGGCTACACCTTC. It codes for CAWFPAGHGYTF. Full variable domain (remainder filled in from reference TRBV30 and TRBJ1-2): SQTIHQWPATLVQPVGSPLSLECTVEGTSNPNLYWYRQAAGRGLQLLFYSVGIGQISSEVPQNLSASRPQDRQFILSSKKLLLSDSGFYLCAWFPAGHGYTFGSGTRLTVV.

Regarding this clone: The sample has other DNA sequences that encode this CDR3 too. This sequence joins TRBV6-5 and TRBJ2-3; the match to TRBD2 covers 7 bases. Losses at the gene ends were 6 bases for V and 3 bases for J; bases not matched to a gene: 0. CDR3 size: 12 residues. The germline V gene has CDR1 MNHEY and CDR2 SVGAGI. The CDR3 loop reads CASSGGTDTQYF. Written as DNA, the CDR3 is TGTGCCAGCAGCGGGGGGACAGATACGCAGTATTTT.

The rearrangement links TRBV9 to TRBJ2-1; 11 bases match TRBD2. Germline values: CDR1 SGDLS, CDR2 YYNGEE. The CDR3 has 18 residues. Trimming removed 5 bases from V and 11 bases from J; junction bases left unmatched: 21. CDR3 sequence (DNA): TGTGCCAGCAGTGCAGGGGGCAATAGACTAGCGGGATCCATTCAGCAGTTCTTC. This gives the protein CASSAGGNRLAGSIQQFF.

This sequence joins TRBV27 and TRBJ1-2; possible D gene TRBD1, 6 bases. Germline CDR1 and CDR2: MNHEY and SMNVEV (reference sequence). The CDR3 loop spans 13 amino acids. V lost 6 bases to trimming and J lost 8 bases, with 16 bases between them. The DNA of the CDR3 is TGTGCCAGCAGGACTAATGACAGGCCCGGCTACACCTTC. Translation: CASRTNDRPGYTF.

This chain's CDR3 is CASSDGSSYEQYF. CDR3 nucleotides: TGTGCCAGCAGTGATGGGAGCTCCTACGAGCAGTACTTC. The rearrangement uses TRBV2 and TRBJ2-7; possible D gene TRBD2, 5 bases. CDR1 SNHLY and CDR2 FYNNEI come from the germline V gene. This CDR3 has 13 residues. V was clipped by 3 bases and J by 0 bases, with 6 bases between them. The whole variable domain, filled in from reference TRBV2 and TRBJ2-7, reads EPEVTQTPSHQVTQMGQEVILRCVPISNHLYFYWYRQILGQKVEFLVSFYNNEISEKSEIFDDQFSVERPDGSNFTLKIRSTKLEDSAMYFCASSDGSSYEQYFGPGTRLTVT.

The J gene is TRBJ2-5, the V gene TRBV7-9, with TRBD1 identical over 7 bases. Germline CDR1 SEHNR, CDR2 FQNEAQ (reference sequence). The CDR3 length is 16 residues. The J segment lost 4 bases and the V segment lost 2 bases, leaving 10 bases of the junction unmatched. The CDR3 protein is CASSLFRDRVVETQYF. CDR3 in DNA: TGTGCCAGCAGCTTATTCCGCGACAGGGTGGTAGAGACCCAGTACTTC.

This clone was picked up a small number of times. This chain connects TRBV6-1 to TRBJ1-5; no clear D. The V and J ends lost 6 bases and 4 bases respectively, with 10 bases between them. This CDR3 comprises 13 residues. Germline V gene data show CDR1 as MNHNS and CDR2 as SASEGT. DNA of the CDR3: TGTGCCAGCAGAGAACACATTAATCAGCCCCAGCATTTT. Translation: CASREHINQPQHF.

The chain carries TRBV19 and TRBJ1-4, with TRBD1 matching 7 bases. V shed 4 bases, J shed 5 bases, and the junction held 7 bases outside the gene matches. Germline CDR1 is LNHDA and CDR2 is SQIVND (reference sequence). This CDR3 is 15 amino acids long. CDR3 loop: CASSKDRVPNEKLFF. The CDR3 DNA reads TGTGCCAGTAGTAAAGACAGGGTTCCAAATGAAAAACTGTTTTTT.

The J gene is TRBJ2-2, the V gene TRBV29-1, with a tentative D call TRBD2 (5 bases). CDR1 SQVTM and CDR2 ANQGSEA come from the germline V gene. The CDR3 length is 13 residues. V was shortened by 3 bases and J by 5 bases, with 10 bases between the two germline ends. The CDR3, as DNA: TGCAGCGTTGATATAGAGGGAACCGGGGAGCTGTTTTTT. Amino acids: CSVDIEGTGELFF.

This clone was found a few times. The rearrangement uses TRBV6-5 and TRBJ2-7; perhaps TRBD1 as D (5 bases). The CDR3 loop spans 14 amino acids. V lost 2 bases and J lost 0, with 8 bases in between. CDR1 and CDR2 from the germline V gene are MNHEY and SVGAGI. The CDR3 DNA follows: TGTGCCAGCAGTTACGCCAGGGCCTCCTACGAGCAGTACTTC. Translating gives CASSYARASYEQYF.

The chain combines TRBV18 with TRBJ1-4; D is undetermined. Germline-derived CDR1 and CDR2 are KGHSH and LQKENI. V was cut by 0 bases and J by 8 bases, with 7 bases left in between. This CDR3 comprises 13 residues. DNA for the CDR3: TGTGCCAGCTCACCACCTCACGGGGAAAAACTGTTTTTT. It translates to CASSPPHGEKLFF. Variable domain in full (rest from reference TRBV18 and TRBJ1-4): NAGVMQNPRHLVRRRGQEARLRCSPMKGHSHVYWYRQLPEEGLKFMVYLQKENIIDESGMPKERFSAEFPKEGPSILRIQQVVRGDSAAYFCASSPPHGEKLFFGSGTQLSVL.

This chain links TRBV2 with TRBJ2-7; 7 positions agree with TRBD1. CDR3 length: 14 amino acids. Germline trimming cut 4 bases from V and 3 bases from J; bases unmatched to any gene: 6. CDR1 is SNHLY, CDR2 FYNNEI, per germline. This CDR3 is CASSASAGGYEQYF. The CDR3 region has the DNA TGTGCCAGCAGTGCGTCGGCAGGGGGCTACGAGCAGTACTTC. The variable domain in full, completed from reference TRBV2 and TRBJ2-7, reads EPEVTQTPSHQVTQMGQEVILRCVPISNHLYFYWYRQILGQKVEFLVSFYNNEISEKSEIFDDQFSVERPDGSNFTLKIRSTKLEDSAMYFCASSASAGGYEQYFGPGTRLTVT.

The chain uses TRBV7-2 and TRBJ2-3; no firm D call. V lost 1 base to trimming and J lost 2 bases, with 7 bases between them. Germline V gene data show CDR1 as SGHTA and CDR2 as FQGNSA. The CDR3 loop spans 14 amino acids. The CDR3 protein is CASSLEQFTDTQYF. In DNA form, the CDR3 reads TGTGCCAGCAGCTTAGAACAGTTCACAGATACGCAGTATTTT.

As to this clone: The sample carries other DNA sequences with the same CDR3. The CDR3 DNA reads as TGTGCCAGCTCACCGGGACTAGATACGCAGTATTTT. It specifies CASSPGLDTQYF. The rearrangement uses TRBV18 and TRBJ2-3, with D perhaps TRBD2 (6 bases). The CDR3 has 12 residues. Trimming pared 3 bases from V and 5 bases from J, leaving 6 bases between. The germline CDR1 and CDR2 sequences are KGHSH and LQKENI.

V usage is TRBV7-3 and J usage is TRBJ2-3, with TRBD1 matching 9 bases. Germline lookup yields CDR1 SGHTA and CDR2 FQGTGA. The ends lost 5 bases at V and 2 bases at J; junction bases unmatched: 2. There are 14 residues in the CDR3. The CDR3 nucleotides are TGTGCCAGCAGCAGGGACAGGGTCACAGATACGCAGTATTTT. Translation gives CASSRDRVTDTQYF. Full variable domain (rest looked up from reference TRBV7-3 and TRBJ2-3): GAGVSQTPSNKVTEKGKYVELRCDPISGHTALYWYRQSLGQGPEFLIYFQGTGAADDSGLPNDRFFAVRPEGSVSTLKIQRTERGDSAVYLCASSRDRVTDTQYFGPGTRLTVL.

The rearrangement uses TRBV5-1 and TRBJ2-3; tentative D call: TRBD1 (6 bases). V was pared by 4 bases and J by 1 base, with 13 bases between. The CDR3 consists of 15 residues. Germline CDR1 SGHRS, CDR2 YFSETQ. The CDR3 here is CASSAQGSGTDTQYF. The DNA for the CDR3 is TGCGCCAGCAGCGCACAGGGATCGGGCACAGATACGCAGTATTTT.

The chain has TRBV4-2 and TRBJ1-4, with TRBD1 matching 7 bases. The CDR3 consists of 14 residues. Germline values: CDR1 LGHNA, CDR2 YNFKEQ. V lost 7 bases to trimming and J lost 3 bases; unmatched junction nucleotides: 5. CDR3 DNA: TGTGCCAGCAAAGGAGGGGGCGCTAATGAAAAACTGTTTTTT. Protein product: CASKGGGANEKLFF.

The V gene is TRBV5-1, the J gene TRBJ2-5, with TRBD2 identical over 13 bases. There are 15 residues in the CDR3. V dropped 3 bases and J dropped 5; count of bases not matched to a gene: 4. CDR1 and CDR2 (germline): SGHRS, YFSETQ. The CDR3 DNA reads TGCGCCAGCAGCTGGGGACTAGCGGGGACGGAGACCCAGTACTTC. It encodes CASSWGLAGTETQYF.

V usage is TRBV5-1 and J usage is TRBJ2-3; D is undetermined. In germline, CDR1 is SGHRS, CDR2 YFSETQ. The V end was cut by 2 bases, the J end by 6 bases, with 13 bases between. The CDR3 loop spans 14 amino acids. CDR3: CASSFARVFDTQYF. For the CDR3, the DNA is TGCGCCAGCAGCTTCGCCCGCGTCTTTGATACGCAGTATTTT.

This clone was observed a few times. The V call is TRBV7-2, the J call TRBJ1-6; weak D call: TRBD1 (6 bases). CDR1 and CDR2 (germline): SGHTA, FQGNSA. The CDR3 totals 12 residues. Between the trimmed V and J ends, which lost 1 base and 13 bases, there was a span of 8 bases. CDR3 in DNA: TGTGCCAGCAGCTTAGAAGGACAGCCCCTCCACTTT. It translates to CASSLEGQPLHF.

The gene calls are TRBV9 and TRBJ1-5; the match to TRBD1 covers 7 bases. V shed 3 bases, J shed 3 bases, and the junction held 3 bases outside the gene matches. CDR3 size: 14 residues. Looked up from germline, CDR1 is SGDLS and CDR2 is YYNGEE. CDR3 nucleotides: TGTGCCAGCAGCGCCGGGACAGTCAATCAGCCCCAGCATTTT. Its protein product is CASSAGTVNQPQHF. The full variable domain, completed using reference TRBV9 and TRBJ1-5, is DSGVTQTPKHLITATGQRVTLRCSPRSGDLSVYWYQQSLDQGLQFLIQYYNGEERAKGNILERFSAQQFPDLHSELNLSSLELGDSALYFCASSAGTVNQPQHFGDGTRLSIL.